This TCR beta chain came from a study of T cell clonality in common variable immunodeficiency. CDR1 is SGHTA and CDR2 is FQGNSA in the germline V gene. Trimming at V came to 8 bases and at J to 5 bases, leaving 9 bases not matched to a gene. The CDR3 length is 13 residues. This clone was seen a handful of times. Its specificity is not known. The read gets to within 3 residues of the CDR3 end, and the germline J gene fills in the rest. Study-level findings and limits: CVID subjects shared fewer TCRbeta clones than healthy controls did. Reportedly, TCR beta sequences from common variable immunodeficiency showed fewer deletions and N-nucleotide insertions. T cell subpopulation sequencing would be needed to explain CVID clonality.

TCRdb's table, derived via immunoSEQ multiplex PCR, lists solely in-frame clones and lacks some. The repertoire consists of 25,000 to 35,000 clones, none detected only once. This clonotype originated in a human donor with common variable immunodeficiency. Sequencing was carried out using peripheral blood mononuclear cells. The chain has TRBV7-2 and TRBJ2-7; TRBD2 aligns across 7 bases. The CDR3 DNA, read in part, is TGTGCCAGCCGTGGACGAGCGGGGCACGAG. Protein product: CASRGRAGHE. In full, the CDR3 is CASRGRAGHEQYF.